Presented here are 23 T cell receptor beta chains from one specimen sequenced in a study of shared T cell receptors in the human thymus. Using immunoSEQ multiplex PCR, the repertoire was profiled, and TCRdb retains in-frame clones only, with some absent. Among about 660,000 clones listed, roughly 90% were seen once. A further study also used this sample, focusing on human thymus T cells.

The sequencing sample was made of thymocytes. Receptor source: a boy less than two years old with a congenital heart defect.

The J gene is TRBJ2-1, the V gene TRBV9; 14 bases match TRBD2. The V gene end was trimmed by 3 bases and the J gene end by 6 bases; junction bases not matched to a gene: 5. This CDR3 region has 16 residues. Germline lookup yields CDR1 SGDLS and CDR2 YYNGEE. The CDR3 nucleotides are TGTGCCAGCAGCGCGATGGGACTAGCGGGAGCCAATGAGCAGTTCTTC. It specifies CASSAMGLAGANEQFF.

CDR3: CASSVAVAFAGDTQYF. The CDR3 nucleotides are TGTGCCAGCAGCGTAGCTGTGGCATTCGCGGGAGATACGCAGTATTTT. The chain combines TRBV9 with TRBJ2-3, with D perhaps matching TRBD2 (5 bases). Trimming took off 0 bases at V and 5 bases at J, with 16 bases between the two ends. Germline V gives CDR1 SGDLS, CDR2 YYNGEE. The CDR3 is made up of 16 amino acids.

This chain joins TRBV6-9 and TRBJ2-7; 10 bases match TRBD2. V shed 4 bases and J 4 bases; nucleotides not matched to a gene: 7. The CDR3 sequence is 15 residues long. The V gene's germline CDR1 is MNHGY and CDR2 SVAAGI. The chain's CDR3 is CASSSEREGRYEQYF. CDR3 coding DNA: TGTGCCAGCAGTTCAGAGCGGGAGGGACGATACGAGCAGTACTTC.

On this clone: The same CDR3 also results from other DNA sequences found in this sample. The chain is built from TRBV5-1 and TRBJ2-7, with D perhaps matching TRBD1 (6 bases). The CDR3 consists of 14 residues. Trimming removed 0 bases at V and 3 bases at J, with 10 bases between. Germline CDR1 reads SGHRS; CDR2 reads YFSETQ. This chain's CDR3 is CASSLVAGVYEQYF. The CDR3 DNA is TGCGCCAGCAGCTTGGTCGCAGGGGTCTACGAGCAGTACTTC.

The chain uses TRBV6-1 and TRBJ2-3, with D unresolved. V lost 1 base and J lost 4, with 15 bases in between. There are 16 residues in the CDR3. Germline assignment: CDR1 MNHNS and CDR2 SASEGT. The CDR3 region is CASSEEELPVADTQYF. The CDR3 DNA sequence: TGTGCCAGCAGTGAAGAGGAGCTCCCTGTAGCAGATACGCAGTATTTT.

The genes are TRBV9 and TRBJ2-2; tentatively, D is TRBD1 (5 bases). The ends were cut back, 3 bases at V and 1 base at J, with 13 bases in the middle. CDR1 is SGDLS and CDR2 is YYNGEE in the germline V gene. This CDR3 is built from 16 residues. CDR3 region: CASSAKEGQNTGELFF. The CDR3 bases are TGTGCCAGCAGCGCCAAGGAAGGACAGAACACCGGGGAGCTGTTTTTT.

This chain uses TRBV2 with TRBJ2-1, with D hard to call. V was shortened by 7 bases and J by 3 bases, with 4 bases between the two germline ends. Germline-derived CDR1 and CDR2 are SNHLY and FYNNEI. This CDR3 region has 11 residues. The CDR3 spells CASMRYNEQFF. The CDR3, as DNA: TGTGCCAGCATGCGCTACAATGAGCAGTTCTTC.

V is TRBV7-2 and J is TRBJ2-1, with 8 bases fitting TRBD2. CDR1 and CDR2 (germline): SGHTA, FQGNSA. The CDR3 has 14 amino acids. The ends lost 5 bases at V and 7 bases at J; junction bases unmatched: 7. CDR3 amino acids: CASSPTSGQNEQFF. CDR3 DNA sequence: TGTGCCAGCAGCCCCACTAGCGGCCAGAATGAGCAGTTCTTC.

The CDR3 spells CASPKNRGRFYGYTF. The CDR3, as DNA: TGTGCCAGTCCTAAAAACAGGGGGCGCTTCTATGGCTACACCTTC. The chain uses TRBV27 and TRBJ1-2; 9 bases agree with TRBD1. The CDR3 is made up of 15 amino acids. Germline CDR1 is MNHEY and CDR2 is SMNVEV (reference sequence). V lost 9 bases to trimming and J lost 4 bases; unmatched junction nucleotides: 12.

Here the CDR3 DNA reads TGCAGTGCTAGGCCGGGTGAAGCTTTCTTT. As protein: CSARPGEAFF. The chain carries TRBV20-1 and TRBJ1-1, with no clear D. Germline values: CDR1 DFQATT, CDR2 SNEGSKA (reference sequence). With 3 bases removed from V and 7 bases from J, the gap between germline ends came to 6 bases. This CDR3 spans 10 amino acids.

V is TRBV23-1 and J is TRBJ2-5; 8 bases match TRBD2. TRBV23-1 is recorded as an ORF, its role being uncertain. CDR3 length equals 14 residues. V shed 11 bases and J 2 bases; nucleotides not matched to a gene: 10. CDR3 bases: TGCGCCGGCCCCGGGAGGGCGGTTCAAGAGACCCAGTACTTC. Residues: CAGPGRAVQETQYF.

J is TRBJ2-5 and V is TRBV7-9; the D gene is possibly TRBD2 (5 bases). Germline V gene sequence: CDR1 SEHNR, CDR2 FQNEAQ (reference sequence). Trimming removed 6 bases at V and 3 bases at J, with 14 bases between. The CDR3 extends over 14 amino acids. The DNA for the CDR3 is TGTGCCAGCAGTTCCTCGATCGGGGAAGAGACCCAGTACTTC. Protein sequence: CASSSSIGEETQYF.

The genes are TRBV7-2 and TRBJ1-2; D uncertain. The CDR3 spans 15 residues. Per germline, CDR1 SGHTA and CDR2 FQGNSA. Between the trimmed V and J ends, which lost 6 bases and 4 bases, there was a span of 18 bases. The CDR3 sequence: CASSKKGWEIYGYTF. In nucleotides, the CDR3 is TGTGCCAGCAGTAAAAAAGGGTGGGAGATCTATGGCTACACCTTC.

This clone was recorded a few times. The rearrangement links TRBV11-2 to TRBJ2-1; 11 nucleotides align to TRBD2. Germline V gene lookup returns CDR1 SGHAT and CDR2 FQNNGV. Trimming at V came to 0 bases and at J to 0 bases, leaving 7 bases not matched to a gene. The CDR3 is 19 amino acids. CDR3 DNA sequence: TGTGCCAGCAGCTTAGATGTCCTAGCGGGAGGAAGCTCCTACAATGAGCAGTTCTTC. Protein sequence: CASSLDVLAGGSSYNEQFF.

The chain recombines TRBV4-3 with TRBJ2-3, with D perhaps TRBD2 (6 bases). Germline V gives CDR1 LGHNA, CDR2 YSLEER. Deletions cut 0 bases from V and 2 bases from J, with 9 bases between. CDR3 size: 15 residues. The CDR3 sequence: CASSQDRRATDTQYF. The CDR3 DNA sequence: TGCGCCAGCAGCCAAGATAGGAGGGCCACAGATACGCAGTATTTT.

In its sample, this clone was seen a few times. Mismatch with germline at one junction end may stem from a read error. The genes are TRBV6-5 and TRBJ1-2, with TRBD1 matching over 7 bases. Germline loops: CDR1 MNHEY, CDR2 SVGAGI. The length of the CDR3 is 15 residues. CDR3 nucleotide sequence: TGTGCCAGCAGACCGACCAGGGGGAAGAGAGATGGCTACCCCTTC. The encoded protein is CASRPTRGKRDGYPF.

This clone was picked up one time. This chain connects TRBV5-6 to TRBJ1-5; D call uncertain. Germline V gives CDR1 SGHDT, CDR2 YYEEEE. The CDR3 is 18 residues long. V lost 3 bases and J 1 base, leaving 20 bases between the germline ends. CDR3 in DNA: TGTGCCAGCAGCTCTTATCGACAAGGGAGGTCAAGCAATCAGCCCCAGCATTTT. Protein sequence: CASSSYRQGRSSNQPQHF.

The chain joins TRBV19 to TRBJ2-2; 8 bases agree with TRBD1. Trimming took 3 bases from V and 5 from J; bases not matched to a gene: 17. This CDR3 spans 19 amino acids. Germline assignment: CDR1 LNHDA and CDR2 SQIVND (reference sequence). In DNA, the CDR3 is TGTGCCAGTAGTATCCCCCCGGGACAGGCCCTCCGGGTTACCGGGGAGCTGTTTTTT. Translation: CASSIPPGQALRVTGELFF. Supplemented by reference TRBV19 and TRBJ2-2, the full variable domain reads DGGITQSPKYLFRKEGQNVTLSCEQNLNHDAMYWYRQDPGQGLRLIYYSQIVNDFQKGDIAEGYSVSREKKESFPLTVTSAQKNPTAFYLCASSIPPGQALRVTGELFFGEGSRLTVL.

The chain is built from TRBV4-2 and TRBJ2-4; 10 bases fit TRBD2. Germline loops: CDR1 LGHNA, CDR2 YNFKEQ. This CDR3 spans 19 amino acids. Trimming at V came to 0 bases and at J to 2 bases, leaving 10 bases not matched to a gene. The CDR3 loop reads CASSQERVLAGVSKNIQYF. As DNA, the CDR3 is TGTGCCAGCAGCCAAGAGAGGGTCCTAGCGGGAGTGTCCAAAAACATTCAGTACTTC.

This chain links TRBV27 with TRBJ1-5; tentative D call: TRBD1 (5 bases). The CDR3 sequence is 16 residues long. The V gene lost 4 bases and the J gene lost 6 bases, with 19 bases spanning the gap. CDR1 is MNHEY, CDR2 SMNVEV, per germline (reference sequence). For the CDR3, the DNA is TGTGCCAGCAGTTCACTCGGTCAGGGTATCCGTCAGCCCCAGCATTTT. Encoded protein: CASSSLGQGIRQPQHF.

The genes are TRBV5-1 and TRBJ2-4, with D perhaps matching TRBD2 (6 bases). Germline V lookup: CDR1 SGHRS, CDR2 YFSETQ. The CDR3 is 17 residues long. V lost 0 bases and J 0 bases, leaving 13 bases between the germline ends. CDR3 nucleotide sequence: TGCGCCAGCAGCTTGGAGGTAGCGGTTTTAGCCAAAAACATTCAGTACTTC. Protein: CASSLEVAVLAKNIQYF.

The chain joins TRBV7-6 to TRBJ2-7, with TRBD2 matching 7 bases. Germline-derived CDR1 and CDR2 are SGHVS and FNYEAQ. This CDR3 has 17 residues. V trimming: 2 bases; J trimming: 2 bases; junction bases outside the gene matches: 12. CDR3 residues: CASSLSPGGAGAYEQYF. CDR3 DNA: TGTGCCAGCAGCTTAAGCCCCGGGGGTGCGGGGGCCTACGAGCAGTACTTC.

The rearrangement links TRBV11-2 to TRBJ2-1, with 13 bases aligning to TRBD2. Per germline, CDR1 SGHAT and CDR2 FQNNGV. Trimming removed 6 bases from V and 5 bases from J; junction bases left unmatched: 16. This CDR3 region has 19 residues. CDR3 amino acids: CASRTGLAGEIRQDNEQFF. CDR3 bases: TGTGCCAGCAGGACAGGACTAGCGGGAGAAATTAGGCAAGACAATGAGCAGTTCTTC.